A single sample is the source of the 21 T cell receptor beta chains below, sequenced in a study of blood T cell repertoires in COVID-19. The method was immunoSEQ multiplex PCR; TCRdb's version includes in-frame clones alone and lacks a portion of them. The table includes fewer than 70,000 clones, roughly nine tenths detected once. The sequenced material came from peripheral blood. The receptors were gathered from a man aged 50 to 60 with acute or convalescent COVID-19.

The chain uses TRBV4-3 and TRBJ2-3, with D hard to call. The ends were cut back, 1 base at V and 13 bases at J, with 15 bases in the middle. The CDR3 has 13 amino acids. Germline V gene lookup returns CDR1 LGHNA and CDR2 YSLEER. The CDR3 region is CASSQVTMIPEYF. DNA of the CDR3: TGCGCCAGCAGCCAAGTAACTATGATCCCGGAGTATTTT.

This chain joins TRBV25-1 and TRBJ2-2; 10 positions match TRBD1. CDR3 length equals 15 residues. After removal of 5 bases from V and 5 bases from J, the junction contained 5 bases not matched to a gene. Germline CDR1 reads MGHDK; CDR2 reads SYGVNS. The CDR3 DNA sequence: TGTGCCAGCAGTAGCGACAGGGGGCGTACCGGGGAGCTGTTTTTT. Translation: CASSSDRGRTGELFF.

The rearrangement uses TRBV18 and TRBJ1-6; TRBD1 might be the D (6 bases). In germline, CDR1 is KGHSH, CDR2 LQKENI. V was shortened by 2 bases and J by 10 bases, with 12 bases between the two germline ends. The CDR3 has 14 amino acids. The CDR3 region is CASSPTGKGSPLHF. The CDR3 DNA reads TGTGCCAGCTCACCAACAGGGAAGGGATCACCCCTCCACTTT.

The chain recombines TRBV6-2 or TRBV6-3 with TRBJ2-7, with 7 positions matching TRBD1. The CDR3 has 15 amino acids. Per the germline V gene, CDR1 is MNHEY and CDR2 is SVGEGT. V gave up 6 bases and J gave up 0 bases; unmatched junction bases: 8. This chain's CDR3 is CASSWGTEASYEQYF. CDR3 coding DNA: TGTGCCAGCAGCTGGGGGACAGAAGCCTCCTACGAGCAGTACTTC.

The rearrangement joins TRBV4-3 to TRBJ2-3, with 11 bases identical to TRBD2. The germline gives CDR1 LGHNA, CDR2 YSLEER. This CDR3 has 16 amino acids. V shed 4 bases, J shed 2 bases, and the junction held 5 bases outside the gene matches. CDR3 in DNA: TGCGCCAGCAGCCCTCGACTAGCGGGACTCACAGATACGCAGTATTTT. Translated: CASSPRLAGLTDTQYF.

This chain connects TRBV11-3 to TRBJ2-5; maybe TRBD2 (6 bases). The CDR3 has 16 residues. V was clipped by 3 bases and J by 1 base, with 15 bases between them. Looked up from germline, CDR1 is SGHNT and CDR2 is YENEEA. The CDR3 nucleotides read TGTGCCAGCAGCTTGACCGTTGGGACTGGCCAAGAGACCCAGTACTTC. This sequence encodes CASSLTVGTGQETQYF.

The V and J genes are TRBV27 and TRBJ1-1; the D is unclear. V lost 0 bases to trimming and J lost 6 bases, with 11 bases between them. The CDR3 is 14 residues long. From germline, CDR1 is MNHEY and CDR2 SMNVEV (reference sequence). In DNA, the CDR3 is TGTGCCAGCAGTTTATCGAGAGCGGTTTCTGAAGCTTTCTTT. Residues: CASSLSRAVSEAFF.

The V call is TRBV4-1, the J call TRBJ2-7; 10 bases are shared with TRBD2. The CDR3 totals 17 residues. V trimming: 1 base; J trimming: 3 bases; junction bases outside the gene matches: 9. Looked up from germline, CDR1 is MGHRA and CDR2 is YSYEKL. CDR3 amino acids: CASSQVEREGGGYEQYF. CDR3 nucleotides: TGCGCCAGCAGCCAAGTGGAGCGGGAGGGCGGGGGCTACGAGCAGTACTTC.

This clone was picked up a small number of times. This CDR3 is CASSLVGARREYPDTQYF. DNA for the CDR3: TGTGCCAGCAGCTTAGTGGGTGCTAGGCGGGAGTACCCAGATACGCAGTATTTT. The chain joins TRBV7-7 to TRBJ2-3; TRBD2 agrees at 7 bases. The CDR3 has 18 residues. The V and J ends lost 1 base and 4 bases, in that order; junction bases with no gene match: 14. CDR1 is SSHAT and CDR2 is FNYEAQ in the germline V gene (reference sequence).

The CDR3 reads CASSEFLAGNTGELFF. DNA for the CDR3: TGCGCCAGCAGTGAGTTCTTAGCGGGGAACACCGGGGAGCTGTTTTTT. The J gene is TRBJ2-2, the V gene TRBV10-1, with 7 bases matching TRBD2. The CDR3 loop spans 16 amino acids. With V trimmed by 1 base and J by 1 base, 3 bases remained unmatched. Per germline, CDR1 WNHNN and CDR2 SYGVQD (reference sequence).

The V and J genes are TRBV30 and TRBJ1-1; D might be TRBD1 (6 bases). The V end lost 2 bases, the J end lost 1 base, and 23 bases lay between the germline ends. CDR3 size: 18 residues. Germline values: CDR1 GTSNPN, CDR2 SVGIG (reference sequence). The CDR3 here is CAWSTSRRGYLRNTEAFF. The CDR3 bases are TGTGCCTGGAGTACGTCCCGCAGGGGCTACCTCAGGAACACTGAAGCTTTCTTT.

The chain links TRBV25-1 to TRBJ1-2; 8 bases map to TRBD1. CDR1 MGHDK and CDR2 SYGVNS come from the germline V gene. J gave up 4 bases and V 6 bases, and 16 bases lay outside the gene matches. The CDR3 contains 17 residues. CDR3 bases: TGTGCCAGCAGCCCAAACGGCGGGCAGGGGGCGATCTATGGCTACACCTTC. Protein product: CASSPNGGQGAIYGYTF.

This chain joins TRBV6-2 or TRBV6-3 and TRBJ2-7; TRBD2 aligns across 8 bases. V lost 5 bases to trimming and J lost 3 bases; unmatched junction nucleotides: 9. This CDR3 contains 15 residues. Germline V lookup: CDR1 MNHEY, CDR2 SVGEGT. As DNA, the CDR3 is TGTGCCAGCAGTCCCAGTAGCGGGACCCTCTACGAGCAGTACGTC. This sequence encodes CASSPSSGTLYEQYV.

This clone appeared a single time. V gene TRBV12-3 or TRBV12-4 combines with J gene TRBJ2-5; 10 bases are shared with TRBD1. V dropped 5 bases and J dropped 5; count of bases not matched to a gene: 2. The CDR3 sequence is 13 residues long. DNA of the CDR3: TGTGCCAGCAGTCGGGACAGGGGTGAGACCCAGTACTTC. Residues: CASSRDRGETQYF.

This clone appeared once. DNA of the CDR3: TGTGCCACCAGTGGATATAATGCGGGGGGCGTCAACTATGGCTACACCTTC. Its protein is CATSGYNAGGVNYGYTF. The gene calls are TRBV24-1 and TRBJ1-2; a weak D match, TRBD1 (6 bases). Germline CDR1 KGHDR, CDR2 SFDVKD. Trimming left V 5 bases short and J 2 bases short, with 20 bases between. This CDR3 has 17 residues.

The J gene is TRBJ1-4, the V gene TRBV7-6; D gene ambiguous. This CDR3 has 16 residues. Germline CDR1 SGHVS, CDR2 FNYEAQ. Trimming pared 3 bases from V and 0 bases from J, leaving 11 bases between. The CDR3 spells CASSLGQLATNEKLFF. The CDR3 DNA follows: TGTGCCAGCAGCTTGGGCCAGTTAGCAACTAATGAAAAACTGTTTTTT.

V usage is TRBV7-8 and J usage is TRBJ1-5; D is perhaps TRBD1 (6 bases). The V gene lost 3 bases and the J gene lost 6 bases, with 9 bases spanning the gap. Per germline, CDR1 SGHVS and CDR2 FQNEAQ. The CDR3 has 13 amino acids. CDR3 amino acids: CASSFDRLQPQHF. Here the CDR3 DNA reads TGTGCCAGCAGCTTCGACAGGCTTCAGCCCCAGCATTTT.

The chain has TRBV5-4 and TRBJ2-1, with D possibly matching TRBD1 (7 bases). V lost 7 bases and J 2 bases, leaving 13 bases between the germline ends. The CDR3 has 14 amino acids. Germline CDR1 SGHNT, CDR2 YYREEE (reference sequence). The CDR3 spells CASQGGVAYNEQFF. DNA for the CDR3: TGTGCCAGCCAGGGGGGAGTTGCCTACAATGAGCAGTTCTTC.

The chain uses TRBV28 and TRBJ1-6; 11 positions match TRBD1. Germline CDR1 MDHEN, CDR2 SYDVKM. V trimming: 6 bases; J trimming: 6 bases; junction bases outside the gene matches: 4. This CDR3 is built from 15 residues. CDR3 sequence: CASRRDRGTNSPLHF. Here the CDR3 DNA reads TGTGCCAGCAGGCGGGACAGGGGGACTAATTCACCCCTCCACTTT.

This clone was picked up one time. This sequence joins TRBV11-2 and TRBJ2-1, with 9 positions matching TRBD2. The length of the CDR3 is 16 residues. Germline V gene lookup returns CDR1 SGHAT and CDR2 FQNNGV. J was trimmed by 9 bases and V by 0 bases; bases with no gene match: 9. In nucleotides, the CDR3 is TGTGCCAGCAGCTTAGAAGGGTCTAGCGGGATAAGTGAGCAGTTCTTC. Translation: CASSLEGSSGISEQFF.

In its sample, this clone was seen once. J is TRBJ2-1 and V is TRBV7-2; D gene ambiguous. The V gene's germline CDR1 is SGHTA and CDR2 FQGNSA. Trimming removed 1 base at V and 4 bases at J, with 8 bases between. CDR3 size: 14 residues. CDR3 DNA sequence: TGTGCCAGCAGCTTAGAACAGACATACAATGAGCAGTTCTTC. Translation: CASSLEQTYNEQFF.